Following are 15 T cell receptor beta chains from one sample sequenced in a study of regulatory T cells in long-lasting Graves disease. Time point indicated: newly diagnosed GD, antithyroid drugs for less than 3 months. RNA extracted from PBMCs served as the sequencing template. According to the study, TCR beta libraries were built with iRepertoire HTBI primers and CDR3-region Arm-PCR. MiXCR, applied by TCRdb to the multiplex PCR reads, yields one record per CDR3 protein. The sample includes 410,000 or so distinct CDR3 sequences, just under 15% seen only once; the top ten take 16%. These data were also reused for a study on T cells in Graves' hyperthyroidism and ophthalmopathy.

This material consisted of peripheral blood mononuclear cells (PBMCs), taken at new diagnosis, from a patient treated with antithyroid drugs. These receptors originate from a woman aged 25 to 39 with Graves disease.

This clonotype was seen repeatedly, ten times or more. This chain connects TRBV20-1 to TRBJ2-3, with D perhaps matching TRBD1 or TRBD2 (5 bases each). Trimming shortened V by 3 bases and J by 5 bases, and 9 bases separated the two germline ends. The CDR3 consists of 12 residues. Germline V lookup: CDR1 DFQATT, CDR2 SNEGSKA (reference sequence). The CDR3 region is CSARGPIDTQYF. CDR3 DNA: TGCAGTGCTAGGGGACCAATAGATACGCAGTATTTT.

This chain uses TRBV11-1 with TRBJ2-3; 11 nucleotides agree with TRBD2. Unmatched junction bases numbered 4, after V lost 2 bases and J lost 0 bases. The CDR3 has 17 residues. The germline CDR1 and CDR2 sequences are SGHAT and FQDESV (reference sequence). This CDR3 reads CASSLPRTSGSTDTQYF. DNA for the CDR3: TGTGCCAGCAGCTTACCGAGGACTAGCGGGAGCACAGATACGCAGTATTTT. Supplemented by reference TRBV11-1 and TRBJ2-3, the full variable domain reads EAEVAQSPRYKITEKSQAVAFWCDPISGHATLYWYRQILGQGPELLVQFQDESVVDDSQLPKDRFSAERLKGVDSTLKIQPAELGDSAMYLCASSLPRTSGSTDTQYFGPGTRLTVL.

This clonotype was counted between two and nine times. The V call is TRBV5-1, the J call TRBJ2-2; 10 bases match TRBD2. V shed 4 bases and J 4 bases; nucleotides not matched to a gene: 7. This CDR3 spans 16 amino acids. The V gene's germline CDR1 is SGHRS and CDR2 YFSETQ. The CDR3 sequence: CASSPLAGIGTGELFF. CDR3 in DNA: TGCGCCAGCAGCCCACTAGCGGGAATAGGCACCGGGGAGCTGTTTTTT.

Comments on this clonotype: The junction does not match germline at one end; this may be a read error. This chain links TRBV20-1 with TRBJ1-5; the match to TRBD1 covers 7 bases. This CDR3 is built from 15 residues. Germline V gene data show CDR1 as DFQATT and CDR2 as SNEGSKA (reference sequence). The CDR3 region has the DNA TGCAGTGCTAGAGATCAACAGGGGCGCAATCGGCCCCAGCATTTT. Amino acid sequence: CSARDQQGRNRPQHF.

This clonotype occurred a few times. The chain has TRBV19 and TRBJ2-6; possible D gene TRBD2, 5 bases. V shed 3 bases and J shed 2 bases, with 11 bases lying between them. This CDR3 has 16 amino acids. Germline values: CDR1 LNHDA, CDR2 SQIVND (reference sequence). The DNA of the CDR3 is TGTGCCAGTAGTATGCTCTCGGGGACTGGGGCCAACGTCCTGACTTTC. Amino acids: CASSMLSGTGANVLTF.

V usage is TRBV5-5 and J usage is TRBJ2-1; 9 nucleotides agree with TRBD2. Trimming removed 2 bases from V and 4 bases from J; junction bases left unmatched: 10. CDR3 length: 17 amino acids. Per the germline V gene, CDR1 is SGHKS and CDR2 is YYEKEE (reference sequence). DNA of the CDR3: TGTGCCAGCAGCTTTATACCTAGCGGGGACCCTTACAATGAGCAGTTCTTC. Its translation is CASSFIPSGDPYNEQFF.

This clonotype has more than one count but fewer than ten. This rearrangement joins TRBV27 to TRBJ1-3, with no clear D. The V gene's germline CDR1 is MNHEY and CDR2 SMNVEV (reference sequence). This CDR3 has 14 residues. Deletions cut 0 bases from V and 4 bases from J, with 7 bases between. CDR3 region: CASSLSVLGNTIYF. The CDR3 coding sequence is TGTGCCAGCAGTTTATCGGTGCTAGGAAACACCATATATTTT.

This clonotype was seen only a few times. The chain links TRBV5-6 to TRBJ2-7; 12 bases agree with TRBD2. V lost 4 bases to trimming and J lost 0 bases; unmatched junction nucleotides: 17. CDR1 and CDR2 (germline): SGHDT, YYEEEE. The CDR3 totals 20 residues. In nucleotides, the CDR3 is TGTGCCAGCAGCGGTCCCGGACTAGCGGGACTGCTGGCCGGCTCCTACGAGCAGTACTTC. Protein sequence: CASSGPGLAGLLAGSYEQYF.

This clonotype was found many times. The chain combines TRBV24-1 with TRBJ2-3, with 7 bases identical to TRBD2. Trimming cost V 5 bases and J 2 bases; bases outside gene matches: 12. The length of the CDR3 is 17 residues. Germline-derived CDR1 and CDR2 are KGHDR and SFDVKD. The CDR3 DNA sequence: TGTGCCACCAGTGGTCACACTAGCGAGCCGGCCACAGATACGCAGTATTTT. It encodes CATSGHTSEPATDTQYF.

The sample holds a few counts of this clonotype. The chain carries TRBV7-6 and TRBJ2-1; 11 nucleotides match TRBD2. V lost 3 bases and J lost 4; bases outside the gene matches: 11. Germline lookup yields CDR1 SGHVS and CDR2 FNYEAQ. The CDR3 extends over 18 amino acids. This CDR3 is CASSFNPAGTSGYNEQFF. In nucleotides, the CDR3 is TGTGCCAGCAGCTTCAACCCCGCCGGGACTAGCGGTTACAATGAGCAGTTCTTC. Using reference TRBV7-6 and TRBJ2-1 for the parts outside the CDR3, the full variable domain is GAGVSQSPRYKVTKRGQDVALRCDPISGHVSLYWYRQALGQGPEFLTYFNYEAQQDKSGLPNDRFSAERPEGSISTLTIQRTEQRDSAMYRCASSFNPAGTSGYNEQFFGPGTRLTVL.

This clonotype was counted a few times. The chain is built from TRBV5-1 and TRBJ1-2; D call uncertain. This CDR3 is built from 15 residues. Trimming took off 0 bases at V and 0 bases at J, with 9 bases between the two ends. Germline V lookup: CDR1 SGHRS, CDR2 YFSETQ. The CDR3 DNA is TGCGCCAGCAGCTTGGAGACTAACTCTAACTATGGCTACACCTTC. Its translation: CASSLETNSNYGYTF.

This clonotype was seen only a few times. The rearrangement links TRBV5-1 to TRBJ2-3, with D hard to call. Trimming cost V 2 bases and J 4 bases, with 14 bases left between them. This CDR3 is 15 amino acids long. Germline V lookup: CDR1 SGHRS, CDR2 YFSETQ. CDR3 nucleotide sequence: TGCGCCAGCAGCTTCGGTCAGCCCGTTGCAGATACGCAGTATTTT. It encodes CASSFGQPVADTQYF.

This clonotype was observed many times. The chain uses TRBV12-3 or TRBV12-4 and TRBJ2-1; TRBD1 might be the D (6 bases). V gave up 7 bases and J gave up 9 bases, with 13 bases separating them. This CDR3 region has 12 residues. The CDR3 is CASNTQGTEQFF. The CDR3 region has the DNA TGTGCCAGCAACACACAGGGAACTGAGCAGTTCTTC.

The rearrangement uses TRBV11-1 and TRBJ2-3; D not resolved. CDR3 length equals 15 residues. In germline, CDR1 is SGHAT, CDR2 FQDESV (reference sequence). V gave up 1 base and J gave up 4 bases, with 12 bases separating them. CDR3 residues: CASSLGALGADTQYF. The CDR3 DNA is TGTGCCAGCAGCTTAGGGGCCCTTGGAGCAGATACGCAGTATTTT.

The sample holds many counts of this clonotype. The chain employs TRBV12-3 or TRBV12-4 and TRBJ1-1; no reliable D call. This CDR3 has 15 amino acids. The ends were cut back, 0 bases at V and 5 bases at J, with 13 bases in the middle. CDR3 sequence (DNA): TGTGCCAGCAGTTTAGCCTCTCTGTTAGGGACTGAAGCTTTCTTT. This sequence encodes CASSLASLLGTEAFF.